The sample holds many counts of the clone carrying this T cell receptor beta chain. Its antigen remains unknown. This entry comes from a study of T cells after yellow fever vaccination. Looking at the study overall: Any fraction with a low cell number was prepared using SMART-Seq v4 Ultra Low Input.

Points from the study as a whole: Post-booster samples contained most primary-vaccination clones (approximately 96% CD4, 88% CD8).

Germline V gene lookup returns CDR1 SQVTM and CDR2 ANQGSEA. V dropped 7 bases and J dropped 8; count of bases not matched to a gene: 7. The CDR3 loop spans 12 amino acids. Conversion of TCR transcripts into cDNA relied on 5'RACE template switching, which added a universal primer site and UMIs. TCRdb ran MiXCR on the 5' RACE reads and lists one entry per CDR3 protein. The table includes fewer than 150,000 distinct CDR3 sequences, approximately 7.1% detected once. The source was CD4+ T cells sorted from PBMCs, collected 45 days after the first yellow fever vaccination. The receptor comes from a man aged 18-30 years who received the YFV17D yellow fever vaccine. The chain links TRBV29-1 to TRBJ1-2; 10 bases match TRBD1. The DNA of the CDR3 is TGCAGCGGGGGGGACAGGGGAGGCGGCTACACCTTC. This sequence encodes CSGGDRGGGYTF.